Shown below are 30 T cell receptor beta chains from a single sample sequenced in a study of response to subunit inactivated influenza vaccine. TCRdb passed the RT-PCR reads through MiXCR, listing each CDR3 protein once. Among under 850,000 distinct CDR3 sequences, 15% to 20% were seen once, and the ten largest hold around 9.9%. The sequencing here drew on PBMCs from blood, taken 5 days after vaccination. All receptors derive from a man aged 45-65 years who received an inactivated influenza vaccine.

The sample holds a few counts of this clonotype. Being one base from a much bigger clone, this may be a read error. Given the absence of the conserved phenylalanine or tryptophan at the CDR3 end, a read error is likely. This chain links TRBV24-1 with TRBJ2-1; 11 bases line up with TRBD2. The J segment lost 3 bases and the V segment lost 3 bases, leaving 6 bases of the junction unmatched. The CDR3 extends over 17 amino acids. CDR1 and CDR2 from the germline V gene are KGHDR and SFDVKD. The DNA of the CDR3 is TGTGCCACCAGTGATGCTAGCGGGGGGTCTATCTACAATGAGCAGTTCTTG. It specifies CATSDASGGSIYNEQFL.

In its sample, this clonotype was seen many times. This chain connects TRBV12-3 or TRBV12-4 to TRBJ1-2, with D possibly TRBD1 on 6 matching bases. V was shortened by 7 bases and J by 5 bases, with 17 bases between the two germline ends. The CDR3 spans 14 residues. CDR3 nucleotide sequence: TGTGCCAGCACCACTACCGGGACACCTTATGGCTACACCTTC. The encoded protein is CASTTTGTPYGYTF.

The chain combines TRBV18 with TRBJ1-5; TRBD1 agrees at 8 bases. CDR3 length: 14 residues. V was pared by 4 bases and J by 5 bases, with 4 bases of the junction left unmatched. Germline assignment: CDR1 KGHSH and CDR2 LQKENI. CDR3 coding DNA: TGTGCCAGCTCACAATTACAGGGGGATCAGCCCCAGCATTTT. Protein product: CASSQLQGDQPQHF.

This clonotype was observed at least ten times. The rearrangement uses TRBV20-1 and TRBJ2-1, with 10 positions matching TRBD2. The CDR3 has 15 amino acids. CDR1 DFQATT and CDR2 SNEGSKA come from the germline V gene (reference sequence). The ends lost 4 bases at V and 8 bases at J; junction bases unmatched: 11. CDR3 amino acids: CSATPAGGRSYEQFF. The CDR3 coding sequence is TGCAGTGCTACCCCAGCGGGGGGGCGATCCTATGAGCAGTTCTTC.

The chain carries TRBV12-3 or TRBV12-4 and TRBJ2-4, with D hard to call. The length of the CDR3 is 12 residues. Trimming stripped 5 bases from V and 1 base from J, with 3 bases between. The CDR3 protein is CASSTAKNIQYF. DNA for the CDR3: TGTGCCAGCAGTACGGCCAAAAACATTCAGTACTTC.

V and J are TRBV2 and TRBJ1-1, with D uncertain. Trimming removed 4 bases at V and 8 bases at J, with 11 bases between. CDR1 and CDR2 (germline): SNHLY, FYNNEI. The CDR3 loop spans 12 amino acids. CDR3 DNA: TGTGCCAGCAGTGGAGATGCAGGAGAAGCTTTCTTT. Its protein is CASSGDAGEAFF.

This clonotype was counted many times. V and J are TRBV4-2 and TRBJ1-2; D not resolved. Germline CDR1 is LGHNA and CDR2 is YNFKEQ. Trimming shortened V by 5 bases and J by 4 bases, and 17 bases separated the two germline ends. The CDR3 has 15 residues. The chain's CDR3 is CASSIETGEGYGYTF. The CDR3 DNA sequence: TGTGCCAGCAGCATCGAGACCGGGGAGGGCTATGGCTACACCTTC.

Only a few counts were recorded for this clonotype. The J gene is TRBJ2-1, the V gene TRBV6-2 or TRBV6-3; 8 nucleotides align to TRBD2. CDR3 size: 15 residues. After removal of 5 bases from V and 6 bases from J, the junction contained 9 bases not matched to a gene. Germline V gives CDR1 MNHEY, CDR2 SVGEGT. The CDR3 loop reads CASSAAAGGSNEQFF. The CDR3 DNA sequence: TGTGCCAGCAGTGCCGCGGCGGGAGGCAGCAATGAGCAGTTCTTC.

This chain uses TRBV12-3 or TRBV12-4 with TRBJ1-3; D might be TRBD1 (5 bases). This CDR3 has 15 amino acids. V was clipped by 5 bases and J by 0 bases, with 11 bases between them. This chain's CDR3 is CASSGTGNSGNTIYF. The DNA of the CDR3 is TGTGCCAGCAGTGGGACCGGGAACTCTGGAAACACCATATATTTT.

This clonotype has just a few counts. This rearrangement joins TRBV12-3 or TRBV12-4 to TRBJ1-6, with TRBD1 identical over 9 bases. The CDR3 is 15 residues long. With V trimmed by 6 bases and J by 6 bases, 6 bases remained unmatched. The CDR3 nucleotides are TGTGCCAGCAGCCAGGGGACAGGGAGTAATTCACCCCTCCACTTT. It encodes CASSQGTGSNSPLHF.

The chain recombines TRBV5-1 with TRBJ2-3, with D perhaps TRBD2 (6 bases). The CDR3 has 15 residues. Trimming left V 3 bases short and J 4 bases short, with 15 bases between. Looked up from germline, CDR1 is SGHRS and CDR2 is YFSETQ. CDR3 coding DNA: TGCGCCAGCAGCTCGCGCGGGGCCCGAGCAGATACGCAGTATTTT. This gives the protein CASSSRGARADTQYF.

The chain combines TRBV25-1 with TRBJ2-7; 7 bases match TRBD1. Germline CDR1 MGHDK, CDR2 SYGVNS. This CDR3 contains 16 residues. Trimming removed 1 base from V and 0 bases from J; junction bases left unmatched: 6. The CDR3 loop reads CASSESGQIISYEQYF. The CDR3 region has the DNA TGTGCCAGCAGTGAATCGGGACAGATAATCTCCTACGAGCAGTACTTC.

The V gene is TRBV2, the J gene TRBJ2-7, with 8 bases aligning to TRBD1. Germline V gene lookup returns CDR1 SNHLY and CDR2 FYNNEI. This CDR3 is 14 amino acids long. The J segment lost 4 bases and the V segment lost 4 bases, leaving 6 bases of the junction unmatched. This CDR3 is CASSVSGGGYEQYF. In DNA form, the CDR3 reads TGTGCCAGCAGTGTGTCAGGGGGCGGTTACGAGCAGTACTTC.

A few counts support this clonotype. The chain has TRBV7-2 and TRBJ2-2, with D unclear. The V gene's germline CDR1 is SGHTA and CDR2 FQGNSA. V gave up 7 bases and J gave up 6 bases, with 15 bases separating them. CDR3 length: 14 amino acids. CDR3 in amino acids: CASTLTVVPGELFF. The CDR3 DNA reads as TGTGCCAGCACCCTAACTGTCGTTCCCGGGGAGCTGTTTTTT.

The V call is TRBV5-1, the J call TRBJ2-1; D is unclear. The CDR3 length is 14 residues. The germline gives CDR1 SGHRS, CDR2 YFSETQ. V lost 3 bases, J lost 8 bases, and 15 bases lay in between. The CDR3 sequence: CASSWRGPHDEQFF. The CDR3 DNA reads TGCGCCAGCAGCTGGAGAGGCCCTCACGATGAGCAGTTCTTC.

In its sample, this clonotype was seen a few times. The chain has TRBV6-1 and TRBJ2-1; 8 bases are a match to TRBD1. This CDR3 has 14 amino acids. Germline V gives CDR1 MNHNS, CDR2 SASEGT. V lost 6 bases to trimming and J lost 8 bases; unmatched junction nucleotides: 9. CDR3 in DNA: TGTGCCAGCAGGGTGACAGGGGTATTCTATGAGCAGTTCTTC. Protein: CASRVTGVFYEQFF.

This clonotype was counted a few times. The J gene is TRBJ2-1, the V gene TRBV11-1; 10 nucleotides line up with TRBD2. The J segment lost 0 bases and the V segment lost 5 bases, leaving 16 bases of the junction unmatched. Germline V CDR1 and CDR2: SGHAT, FQDESV (reference sequence). This CDR3 has 20 residues. The CDR3 region has the DNA TGTGCCAGCAGCCACGGGTTATATGGGACTAGCGTTTACTCCTACAATGAGCAGTTCTTC. This codes for CASSHGLYGTSVYSYNEQFF. Together with reference TRBV11-1 and TRBJ2-1, the CDR3 gives the full variable domain: EAEVAQSPRYKITEKSQAVAFWCDPISGHATLYWYRQILGQGPELLVQFQDESVVDDSQLPKDRFSAERLKGVDSTLKIQPAELGDSAMYLCASSHGLYGTSVYSYNEQFFGPGTRLTVL.

This clonotype occurred many times. This sequence joins TRBV29-1 and TRBJ2-1; 9 bases fit TRBD2. The CDR3 is 13 residues long. CDR1 is SQVTM, CDR2 ANQGSEA, per germline. CDR3 in amino acids: CGYYGLAGNEQFF. For the CDR3, the DNA is TGCGGCTATTACGGTCTAGCGGGAAATGAGCAGTTCTTC.

This clonotype came up many times. This sequence joins TRBV29-1 and TRBJ2-1; 7 nucleotides align to TRBD2. V shed 4 bases, J shed 1 base, and the junction held 4 bases outside the gene matches. Germline V gene lookup returns CDR1 SQVTM and CDR2 ANQGSEA. The CDR3 loop spans 14 amino acids. CDR3 region: CSVALGGSYNEQFF. The CDR3 DNA follows: TGCAGCGTTGCATTGGGGGGGTCCTACAATGAGCAGTTCTTC.

In this sample, this clonotype turned up many times. The V gene is TRBV7-2, the J gene TRBJ2-5, with 7 bases that match TRBD2. The CDR3 loop spans 14 amino acids. With 3 bases clipped from V and 9 bases from J, the junction kept 10 bases outside the gene matches. The germline V gene has CDR1 SGHTA and CDR2 FQGNSA. The CDR3: CASSFPGLRAAQYF. For the CDR3, the DNA is TGTGCCAGCAGCTTTCCGGGACTACGAGCGGCCCAGTACTTC. Using reference TRBV7-2 and TRBJ2-5 for the parts outside the CDR3, the full variable domain is GAGVSQSPSNKVTEKGKDVELRCDPISGHTALYWYRQSLGQGLEFLIYFQGNSAPDKSGLPSDRFSAERTGGSVSTLTIQRTQQEDSAVYLCASSFPGLRAAQYFGPGTRLLVL.

The chain couples TRBV15 to TRBJ2-3; 7 bases map to TRBD1. The germline V gene has CDR1 LNHNV and CDR2 YYDKDF (reference sequence). CDR3 size: 14 residues. Germline trimming cut 3 bases from V and 4 bases from J; bases unmatched to any gene: 4. CDR3: CATSSLQGPDTQYF. The CDR3 DNA sequence: TGTGCCACCAGCAGTCTACAGGGGCCAGATACGCAGTATTTT. Full variable domain (remainder filled in from reference TRBV15 and TRBJ2-3): DAMVIQNPRYQVTQFGKPVTLSCSQTLNHNVMYWYQQKSSQAPKLLFHYYDKDFNNEADTPDNFQSRRPNTSFCFLDIRSPGLGDTAMYLCATSSLQGPDTQYFGPGTRLTVL.

This clonotype was found a few times. This chain joins TRBV7-2 and TRBJ1-5; 8 nucleotides match TRBD1. J gave up 4 bases and V 5 bases, and 7 bases lay outside the gene matches. The CDR3 loop spans 15 amino acids. The V gene's germline CDR1 is SGHTA and CDR2 FQGNSA. As DNA, the CDR3 is TGTGCCAGCAGCCCCGACAGGGGCGCTAATCAGCCCCAGCATTTT. Translated, it gives CASSPDRGANQPQHF.

This chain joins TRBV7-2 and TRBJ2-3; D not certain. CDR3 length equals 14 residues. Per the germline V gene, CDR1 is SGHTA and CDR2 is FQGNSA. V was pared by 5 bases and J by 8 bases, with 17 bases between. In nucleotides, the CDR3 is TGTGCCAGCAGCCAAACGAATGGCGATGGTACGCAGTATTTT. The encoded protein is CASSQTNGDGTQYF.

The J gene is TRBJ2-3, the V gene TRBV12-3 or TRBV12-4; 8 bases match TRBD2. The junction had 8 bases not matched to a gene; V was cut back by 5 bases and J by 4 bases. This CDR3 is built from 15 residues. For the CDR3, the DNA is TGTGCCAGCAGTACCATCGGGGGGGAGGCAGATACGCAGTATTTT. Amino acid sequence: CASSTIGGEADTQYF.

CDR3 nucleotides: TGCAGTGCTAGAGGCAGCACTAGCGGGAGTTTCTACGAGCAGTACTTC. Protein product: CSARGSTSGSFYEQYF. The V gene is TRBV20-1, the J gene TRBJ2-7, with TRBD2 matching 11 bases. Germline trimming cut 1 base from V and 3 bases from J; bases unmatched to any gene: 8. Looked up from germline, CDR1 is DFQATT and CDR2 is SNEGSKA (reference sequence). CDR3 length: 16 residues.

The gene calls are TRBV29-1 and TRBJ2-3; TRBD1 agrees at 8 bases. Unmatched junction bases numbered 2, after V lost 4 bases and J lost 5 bases. The CDR3 runs to 12 residues. Per the germline V gene, CDR1 is SQVTM and CDR2 is ANQGSEA. DNA of the CDR3: TGCAGCGTTGGACAGGGGAGAGATACGCAGTATTTT. It yields the protein CSVGQGRDTQYF.

This clonotype has more than one count but fewer than ten. V and J are TRBV4-2 and TRBJ2-7; 11 bases match TRBD2. The CDR3 contains 18 residues. V lost 1 base, J lost 5 bases, and 13 bases stayed unmatched. In germline, CDR1 is LGHNA, CDR2 YNFKEQ. CDR3 in amino acids: CASSQGTSGSGVVHEQYF. CDR3 nucleotide sequence: TGTGCCAGCAGCCAAGGAACTAGCGGGAGCGGGGTGGTCCACGAGCAGTACTTC.

This clonotype appeared many times. V gene TRBV7-8 combines with J gene TRBJ1-5, with unresolved D. Germline V gene data show CDR1 as SGHVS and CDR2 as FQNEAQ. V lost 5 bases to trimming and J lost 5 bases, with 13 bases between them. The CDR3 runs 14 residues. DNA for the CDR3: TGTGCCAGCAGCCCCGCCCAGGCCTATCAGCCCCAGCATTTT. It translates to CASSPAQAYQPQHF.

The J gene is TRBJ1-4, the V gene TRBV3-1; perhaps TRBD1 as D (5 bases). The V end was cut by 3 bases, the J end by 4 bases, with 12 bases between. This CDR3 has 15 residues. Germline V gene sequence: CDR1 LGHDT, CDR2 YNNKEL (reference sequence). CDR3 protein: CASSQGTSDNEKLFF. In nucleotides, the CDR3 is TGTGCCAGCAGCCAGGGGACGTCGGATAATGAAAAACTGTTTTTT.

The chain is built from TRBV11-1 and TRBJ2-3; perhaps TRBD1 as D (6 bases). Looked up from germline, CDR1 is SGHAT and CDR2 is FQDESV (reference sequence). V lost 3 bases and J lost 6, with 10 bases in between. The CDR3 contains 13 residues. The CDR3 here is CASSFDRLDTQYF. CDR3 bases: TGTGCCAGCAGCTTCGACAGGTTGGATACGCAGTATTTT.